This TCR beta chain was documented in a study of vaccination effects on CD4 cells after COVID-19. Whole-study context: Two convalescent patients provided samples 16 days and one week prevaccination. Study-wide results and caveats: Newly vaccine-induced clones made up most of the convalescents' post-vaccine spike-reactive clones. Clones arising from infection and from vaccination showed marked clonal contraction late after vaccination. The study dataset contains few convalescent patients and includes no early post-infection timepoints.

ViraFEST used viral peptide pools to expand antigen-specific CD4+ T cells before sequencing. CD4+ T cell isolation took place after approximately ten days of culture. Confirmation by PCR established that the person had SARS-CoV-2 infection between March and December 2020. This clone was recorded once. Its antigen is unknown. Profiled with immunoSEQ multiplex PCR; TCRdb holds only in-frame clones, not every one. The sample includes 20,000 to 30,000 clones, 65% to 75% of them seen just once. Germline-derived CDR1 and CDR2 are MNHEY and SVGAGI. The CDR3 covers 16 residues. Trimming shortened V by 2 bases and J by 5 bases, and 18 bases separated the two germline ends.

This specimen was CD4+ T cells from PBMCs cultured with SARS-CoV-2 spike peptides, taken before COVID-19 vaccination. The chain has TRBV6-5 and TRBJ1-2; D remains ambiguous. The sequence was obtained from a human donor who had a prior SARS-CoV-2 infection. CDR3 bases: TGTGCCAGCAGTTACGATATAGCAATCCCTACTTATGGCTACACCTTC. Encoded protein: CASSYDIAIPTYGYTF.